This T cell receptor beta chain was sequenced during a study of TIL therapy for anti-PD-1-resistant metastatic lung cancer. As for the study in general: Tumors were harvested before any PD-1/PD-L1 blockade. Median patient age was about 55, ranging roughly 38-75 years. By whole-exome sequencing, median non-synonymous tumor mutation burden was around 1.5 mutations per megabase.

This was the immunoSEQ v3 assay. Survey-level samples got approximately 2.1 million read pairs; deep-level samples got roughly 4.5-6.5 million. Clones were read by immunoSEQ multiplex PCR, and TCRdb kept only the in-frame ones, dropping some. The sample has 18,000 or so clones, under 90% seen once. In germline, CDR1 is SGDLS, CDR2 YYNGEE. CDR3 length: 14 amino acids. As for time point: pre-treatment sample, taken before nivolumab and TIL therapy. The chain is built from TRBV9 and TRBJ2-5; 12 bases are a match to TRBD2. The end of the DNA fits TRBJ2-7 better, so the J call may be wrong. This TCR was recovered from a person between 25 and 79 years old with non-small cell lung cancer. Specimen: blood, collected at baseline. CDR3 sequence reads: CASSVGLAGHEQYF. The CDR3 region has the DNA TGTGCCAGCAGCGTGGGACTAGCGGGCCACGAGCAGTACTTC.